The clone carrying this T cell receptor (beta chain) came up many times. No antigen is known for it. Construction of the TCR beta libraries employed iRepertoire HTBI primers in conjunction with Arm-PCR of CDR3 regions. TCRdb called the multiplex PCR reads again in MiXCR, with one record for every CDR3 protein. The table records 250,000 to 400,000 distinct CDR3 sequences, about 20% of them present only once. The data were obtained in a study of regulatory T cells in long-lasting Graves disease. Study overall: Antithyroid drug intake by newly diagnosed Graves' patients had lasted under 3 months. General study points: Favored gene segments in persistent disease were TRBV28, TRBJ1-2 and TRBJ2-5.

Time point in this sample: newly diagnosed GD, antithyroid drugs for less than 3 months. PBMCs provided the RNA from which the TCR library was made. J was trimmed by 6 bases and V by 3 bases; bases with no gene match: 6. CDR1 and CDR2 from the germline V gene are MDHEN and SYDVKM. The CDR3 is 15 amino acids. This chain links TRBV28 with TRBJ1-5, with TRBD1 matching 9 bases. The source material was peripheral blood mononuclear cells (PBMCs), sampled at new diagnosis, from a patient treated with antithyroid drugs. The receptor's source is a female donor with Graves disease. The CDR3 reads CASSFGTGQVQPQHF. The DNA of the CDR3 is TGTGCCAGCAGTTTTGGGACAGGGCAAGTTCAGCCCCAGCATTTT.